This record concerns one T cell receptor (beta chain) sequence. The antigen it binds to is not known. One base away lies a much larger clone, so this may be a sequencing read error. The record originates from a study of early T cells in non-severe SARS-CoV-2 infection (dated by TCRdb to the early 2020s). Background for the entire study: Bulk RNA from unsorted whole blood was used for TCR sequencing, so alpha and beta chains could not be paired. What the authors observed across the whole study: Matching against VDJdb was skewed toward anti-spike CD8 responses, likely underestimated virus-specific expansions, and missed private and CD4 specificities.

Library construction relied on 5' RACE. TCRdb names NextSeq 500 as the instrument used. The TCR library protocol attached unique molecular identifiers to individual cDNA molecules to correct for sequencing error and PCR bias. Both TCR alpha and beta chains were sequenced, and tight co-correlation was observed between alpha and beta sequence abundances in each sample. The authors' analysis ran thus. V gene, J gene and CDR3 annotation of TCR sequences was performed with Decombinator V4. Expanded TCRs were defined as changing significantly between any two time points under a Poisson model with p below 0.0001. Abundances of TCRs were expressed as counts per million after normalisation to the total number of TCRs sequenced in each sample. TRAV1-2 paired with TRAJ12, TRAJ20 or TRAJ33 defined MAIT TCRs, while TRAV10 paired with TRAJ18 defined iNKT TCRs. VDJdb, accessed on 1 November 2021, was searched for TCRs annotated for CMV, EBV and SARS-CoV-2, and TCRs annotated for more than one antigen were excluded. TCRdb reanalyzed the raw reads on its own, using fastp at Q25 for trimming and MiXCR for clone calling, and kept in-frame beta chains. Merged by CDR3 protein, the rows form single entries marked with the most common genes and DNA. In this record, the V and J calls reflect TCRdb's handling and not the investigators' own analysis. This sample comprises 25,000 to 30,000 distinct CDR3 sequences, approximately 4% of them detected only once. The ten largest make up about a tenth of the sample.

This was a case-control study nested in a cohort of healthcare workers in London, UK, who had nasopharyngeal swab PCR tests and blood samples taken every week. Between 23 and 31 March 2020, the week of the UK lockdown, healthcare workers were enrolled and then followed up weekly for as long as 16 weeks. CDR1 and CDR2, per the germline V gene, are SGHVS and FQNEAQ. The CDR3 spans 15 residues, from the cysteine through the phenylalanine. The kept DNA is CDR3 alone, 45 bases in frame from the first base. V is shortened by 3 bases, J by 2 bases, and the region joining them spans 11 bases. Input material: whole blood. The sequence was collected from an adult who was a healthcare worker with PCR-confirmed SARS-CoV-2 infection or an uninfected control (not recorded which). The chain employs TRBV7-8 and TRBJ1-3, with TRBD1 perhaps the D gene, on 6 matching bases. This receptor carries the CDR3 CASSFTTGPGNTIYF. The nucleotide sequence reads TGTGCCAGCAGCTTTACAACAGGGCCTGGAAACACCATATATTTT.